The 2 T cell receptor beta chains reported below all come from one sample, sequenced in a study of early T cells in non-severe SARS-CoV-2 infection. TCRdb processed the 5' RACE reads anew with MiXCR; each CDR3 protein has one entry. The profile shows approximately 100,000 distinct CDR3 sequences, over 15% of them singletons. Sequenced: whole blood. The source is an adult who was a healthcare worker with PCR-confirmed SARS-CoV-2 infection or an uninfected control (not recorded which).

This clonotype was picked up a small number of times. The chain's CDR3 is CASSYSAALNTEAFF. In DNA, the CDR3 is TGTGCCAGCAGTTACTCGGCAGCACTGAACACTGAAGCTTTCTTT. This rearrangement joins TRBV6-5 to TRBJ1-1; D is unclear. Per the germline V gene, CDR1 is MNHEY and CDR2 is SVGAGI. V was pared by 0 bases and J by 0 bases, with 8 bases between. The CDR3 is made up of 15 amino acids.

This clonotype was seen only a few times. The genes are TRBV20-1 and TRBJ1-6; unclear D gene. The CDR3 runs to 13 residues. Germline V CDR1 and CDR2: DFQATT, SNEGSKA (reference sequence). Trimming stripped 3 bases from V and 5 bases from J, with 8 bases between. CDR3 sequence: CSASSQDNSPLHF. CDR3 DNA: TGCAGTGCTAGTAGCCAGGATAATTCACCCCTCCACTTT.